This record covers a single T cell receptor (beta chain). The antigen is unknown. These data originate in a study of CD8 T cells in Susac syndrome. Study-wide points: CD4+ repertoires of Susac syndrome patients lacked detectable clonal expansion.

Random hexamers were used to reverse transcribe about 0.45 to 1 ug of RNA. TCRdb ran MiXCR on the immunoSEQ multiplex PCR reads and lists one entry per CDR3 protein. There are about 180,000 distinct CDR3 sequences in the sample; 95% to 96% occur only once, and around 0.13% lies in the top ten. Germline V lookup: CDR1 SQVTM, CDR2 ANQGSEA. V lost 5 bases and J 4 bases, leaving 19 bases between the germline ends. The CDR3 contains 15 residues. The chain carries TRBV29-1 and TRBJ2-3; TRBD2 might be the D (7 bases). Input material: CD4+ T cells from PBMCs. The sequence came from a human donor with Susac syndrome. CDR3 sequence reads: CSVPRGGGAADTQYF. CDR3 nucleotide sequence: TGCAGCGTTCCCCGTGGGGGGGGCGCGGCAGATACGCAGTATTTT.